Each of the 3 T cell receptor beta chains below was sequenced from the same sample in a study of spatial heterogeneity in lung cancer. Stated time point: blood at routine non-recurrence follow-up after resection. TCRdb reanalysed the 5' RACE reads using MiXCR and keeps one entry per CDR3 protein. The sample consists of about 27,000 distinct CDR3 sequences, about 5.2% of them appearing once. The sample in question was PBMCs, obtained at follow-up. The receptors stem from a female donor with early-stage non-small cell lung cancer.

This clonotype was counted many times. The chain is built from TRBV29-1 and TRBJ2-1; D is uncertain. The germline V gene encodes CDR1 SQVTM and CDR2 ANQGSEA. V shed 5 bases and J shed 10 bases, with 9 bases lying between them. The CDR3 totals 10 residues. The CDR3 reads CSVSGNEQFF. DNA for the CDR3: TGCAGCGTTTCGGGTAACGAGCAGTTCTTC.

This clonotype was picked up many times. This chain joins TRBV25-1 and TRBJ1-1; D unresolved. CDR3 size: 14 residues. Germline V CDR1 and CDR2: MGHDK, SYGVNS. With 2 bases removed from V and 4 bases from J, the gap between germline ends came to 11 bases. CDR3 sequence: CASSETGWGTEAFF. The CDR3 bases are TGTGCCAGCAGTGAAACGGGATGGGGCACTGAAGCTTTCTTT. The full variable domain, completed using reference TRBV25-1 and TRBJ1-1, is EADIYQTPRYLVIGTGKKITLECSQTMGHDKMYWYQQDPGMELHLIHYSYGVNSTEKGDLSSESTVSRIRTEHFPLTLESARPSHTSQYLCASSETGWGTEAFFGQGTRLTVV.

In this sample, this clonotype turned up many times. This sequence joins TRBV5-4 and TRBJ2-3; no definite D call. This CDR3 has 12 residues. Germline loops: CDR1 SGHNT, CDR2 YYREEE (reference sequence). V was shortened by 1 base and J by 4 bases, with 4 bases between the two germline ends. The CDR3 nucleotides are TGTGCCAGCAGCTTGACAGCAGATACGCAGTATTTT. Its protein product is CASSLTADTQYF.